The present entry profiles one TCR beta chain with its context. The age range of participants was about 18 to 100 years, with residence in about two dozen US areas. Participants were placed into cohorts based on the clinical history they reported. The data were produced by immunoSEQ multiplex PCR, yet TCRdb's version contains in-frame clones alone and is incomplete. The sample yields about 380,000 clones, approximately 90% seen once. This sample stems from a study of blood T cell repertoires in COVID-19. The CDR3 covers 14 residues. Germline V gene lookup returns CDR1 SGHAT and CDR2 FQNNGV. V lost 8 bases to trimming and J lost 10 bases; unmatched junction nucleotides: 11.

This clonotype was sampled from a woman younger than 30 who had recovered from COVID-19. The specimen was PBMCs or T cells enriched from blood (not recorded which). The V call is TRBV11-2, the J call TRBJ2-2; 9 nucleotides agree with TRBD2. DNA for the CDR3: TGTGCCAGCCGGGAGGCGGGGGGGAAGGCGGAGCTGTTTTTT. Protein sequence: CASREAGGKAELFF.